This TCR beta chain was observed in a study of blood T cell repertoires in COVID-19. In the study overall: Material from acute and convalescent COVID-19 was sourced from the United States, Italy and Spain. PBMCs, B-cell-depleted T cells, or T cells were the source of the cDNA or gDNA that made up the material.

One Seattle source followed patients from active infection through their disease course. Trimming stripped 3 bases from V and 1 base from J, with 13 bases between. Germline-derived CDR1 and CDR2 are MNHEY and SMNVEV (reference sequence). The length of the CDR3 is 17 residues. In the original workflow: Reference gene primer amplification gave estimated nucleated cell counts. Produced via immunoSEQ multiplex PCR; TCRdb's table is partial and in-frame only. The V and J calls and the clone size are those of that table, but D and trimming were determined from the DNA. The sample lists approximately 290,000 clones, approximately 90% seen once, with about 2.2% in the top ten.

This TCR derives from a woman in her twenties or thirties with COVID-19, enrolled during active disease. The sample taken for sequencing was peripheral blood. The chain recombines TRBV27 with TRBJ2-6; D is perhaps TRBD2 (6 bases). The CDR3 DNA reads as TGTGCCAGCAGTTTTTGGATCGGAGGGTCTGGGGCCAACGTCCTGACTTTC. Translated, it gives CASSFWIGGSGANVLTF.